The 16 T cell receptor beta chains below were found in one sample sequenced in a study of CD8+ T cells in alopecia areata. cDNA prepared by RNA extraction and subsequent reverse transcription served as the template for sequencing. Repertoires were generated with immunoSEQ multiplex PCR, while TCRdb's copy carries only in-frame clones and drops some. The sample holds 150,000 or so clones, about three fifths seen once. The sequencing sample was made of CD4+ T cells sorted from blood. These receptors originate from a human donor in good health.

The gene calls are TRBV5-1 and TRBJ1-1; TRBD1 is a possible D gene (6 bases). Germline lookup yields CDR1 SGHRS and CDR2 YFSETQ. Trimming cost V 4 bases and J 8 bases, with 9 bases left between them. This CDR3 region has 11 residues. The CDR3 loop is CASSRGREAFF. CDR3 DNA sequence: TGCGCCAGCAGCCGGGGGCGGGAAGCTTTCTTT.

This chain links TRBV5-6 with TRBJ2-5, with D unclear. The CDR3 has 12 residues. The ends were cut back, 1 base at V and 7 bases at J, with 8 bases in the middle. The germline V gene has CDR1 SGHDT and CDR2 YYEEEE. The CDR3 here is CASSLFSGTQYF. The CDR3 bases are TGTGCCAGCAGCTTGTTTTCCGGGACCCAGTACTTC.

The sample holds a few counts of this clone. The gene calls are TRBV7-8 and TRBJ2-7; 10 bases are shared with TRBD2. V dropped 1 base and J dropped 3; count of bases not matched to a gene: 3. CDR3 length: 15 residues. Germline CDR1 reads SGHVS; CDR2 reads FQNEAQ. This CDR3 reads CASSLGASGSYEQYF. The CDR3 nucleotides are TGTGCCAGCAGCTTAGGTGCTAGCGGGAGCTACGAGCAGTACTTC.

The chain carries TRBV14 and TRBJ2-5; 10 positions match TRBD1. Germline CDR1 reads SGHDN; CDR2 reads FVKESK. V gave up 4 bases and J gave up 5 bases; unmatched junction bases: 25. CDR3 length: 21 residues. The CDR3 nucleotides read TGTGCCAGCAGCCCCGACCCCTTCCGTGACAGGGGGCTATCAACCCGGGAGACCCAGTACTTC. Its protein is CASSPDPFRDRGLSTRETQYF.

This clone was seen a handful of times. The gene calls are TRBV5-1 and TRBJ2-2; perhaps D is TRBD1 or TRBD2 (6 bases each). The CDR3 length is 14 residues. Between the trimmed V and J ends, which lost 4 bases and 4 bases, there was a span of 11 bases. Germline assignment: CDR1 SGHRS and CDR2 YFSETQ. Here the CDR3 reads CASSLGGSTGELFF. For the CDR3, the DNA is TGCGCCAGCAGCCTGGGGGGCTCCACCGGGGAGCTGTTTTTT.

V is TRBV7-6 and J is TRBJ2-7; 9 bases are shared with TRBD2. V lost 0 bases and J lost 2; bases outside the gene matches: 8. Per germline, CDR1 SGHVS and CDR2 FNYEAQ. The CDR3 is made up of 17 amino acids. The chain's CDR3 is CASSLASGSSAAYEQYF. The CDR3 DNA reads TGTGCCAGCAGCTTAGCTAGCGGGAGTTCCGCGGCCTACGAGCAGTACTTC.

This clone was counted only a few times. This sequence joins TRBV10-3 and TRBJ1-1; D remains unclear. Deletions cut 0 bases from V and 1 base from J, with 0 bases between. Germline V gives CDR1 ENHRY, CDR2 SYGVKD. The CDR3 is 12 residues long. CDR3 sequence: CAISESNTEAFF. The CDR3 DNA sequence: TGTGCCATCAGTGAGTCGAACACTGAAGCTTTCTTT.

This clone was observed a single time. This rearrangement joins TRBV25-1 to TRBJ1-1; unclear D gene. V shed 1 base and J shed 0 bases, with 6 bases lying between them. Germline values: CDR1 MGHDK, CDR2 SYGVNS. CDR3 size: 14 residues. The CDR3 protein is CASSEFRVNTEAFF. The DNA for the CDR3 is TGTGCCAGCAGTGAATTTCGAGTGAACACTGAAGCTTTCTTT.

The chain links TRBV15 to TRBJ2-1; 10 nucleotides align to TRBD2. J gave up 7 bases and V 1 base, and 10 bases lay outside the gene matches. Germline values: CDR1 LNHNV, CDR2 YYDKDF (reference sequence). The CDR3 contains 17 residues. Written as DNA, the CDR3 is TGTGCCACCAGCAGAGCAGGGCTAGCGGGAGTTATAAATGAGCAGTTCTTC. Protein: CATSRAGLAGVINEQFF.

This clone has only a few counts. V and J are TRBV14 and TRBJ1-2; the D is unclear. The CDR3 totals 15 residues. Trimming left V 0 bases short and J 4 bases short, with 12 bases between. CDR1 is SGHDN, CDR2 FVKESK, per germline. CDR3 coding DNA: TGTGCCAGCAGCCAAGAGTTCGGGCCCTCCTATGGCTACACCTTC. This translates into CASSQEFGPSYGYTF.

The V call is TRBV9, the J call TRBJ1-4; the match to TRBD1 covers 10 bases. This CDR3 is built from 14 residues. Losses at the gene ends were 2 bases for V and 5 bases for J; bases not matched to a gene: 0. Germline CDR1 and CDR2: SGDLS and YYNGEE. The CDR3 DNA sequence: TGTGCCAGCAGCGTGGGACAGGGGAATGAAAAACTGTTTTTT. Its protein is CASSVGQGNEKLFF.

The chain employs TRBV11-2 and TRBJ1-2; D gene unclear. Germline V gene lookup returns CDR1 SGHAT and CDR2 FQNNGV. The CDR3 is 12 amino acids. The ends were cut back, 0 bases at V and 9 bases at J, with 8 bases in the middle. The CDR3 DNA is TGTGCCAGCAGCTTAGATCGGTGGAGCTACACCTTC. Protein sequence: CASSLDRWSYTF.

The chain recombines TRBV30 with TRBJ2-2; a weak D match, TRBD2 (5 bases). The CDR3 has 11 amino acids. From germline, CDR1 is GTSNPN and CDR2 SVGIG (reference sequence). The V and J ends lost 4 bases and 6 bases respectively, with 6 bases between them. The DNA of the CDR3 is TGTGCCTGGATGGAGGCCGGGGAGCTGTTTTTT. Translation: CAWMEAGELFF.

The rearrangement uses TRBV5-6 and TRBJ2-3, with 14 bases identical to TRBD2. Trimming cost V 3 bases and J 8 bases; bases outside gene matches: 8. The CDR3 loop spans 16 amino acids. Germline V lookup: CDR1 SGHDT, CDR2 YYEEEE. The CDR3 is CASSSLGLAGVGTQYF. For the CDR3, the DNA is TGTGCCAGCAGCTCCCTGGGACTAGCGGGAGTGGGTACGCAGTATTTT.

Note on this clone: Other DNA variants within this sample encode the same CDR3. This chain uses TRBV29-1 with TRBJ1-1; unclear D gene. The CDR3 consists of 12 residues. Trimming left V 5 bases short and J 1 base short, with 8 bases between. CDR1 and CDR2 (germline): SQVTM, ANQGSEA. As DNA, the CDR3 is TGCAGCGTTAGATGGGGGAACACTGAAGCTTTCTTT. This encodes CSVRWGNTEAFF.

The V gene is TRBV27, the J gene TRBJ1-1; unclear D gene. The CDR3 extends over 12 amino acids. Germline lookup yields CDR1 MNHEY and CDR2 SMNVEV (reference sequence). Trimming cost V 4 bases and J 7 bases, with 10 bases left between them. The DNA for the CDR3 is TGTGCCAGCAGTTCCCGGGGAAGTGAAGCTTTCTTT. Amino acid sequence: CASSSRGSEAFF.